The 16 T cell receptor beta chains given below trace back to one sample, sequenced in a study of blood T cell repertoires in COVID-19. The protocol was immunoSEQ multiplex PCR, while the TCRdb copy is restricted to in-frame clones and leaves out a portion. The sample holds a few hundred thousand clones, about nine tenths seen once. Material for sequencing was peripheral blood. Source of these receptors: a woman younger than 45 with active or convalescent COVID-19.

The V gene is TRBV6-2 or TRBV6-3, the J gene TRBJ2-1; 7 nucleotides agree with TRBD2. Germline-derived CDR1 and CDR2 are MNHEY and SVGEGT. CDR3 length equals 16 residues. Losses at the gene ends were 6 bases for V and 4 bases for J; bases not matched to a gene: 12. The CDR3 reads CASSVGWRGYYNEQFF. As DNA, the CDR3 is TGTGCCAGCAGCGTAGGGTGGCGGGGGTATTACAATGAGCAGTTCTTC.

This chain uses TRBV5-8 with TRBJ2-6; no firm D call. The CDR3 runs 14 residues. CDR1 is SGHTS and CDR2 is YDEGEE in the germline V gene. Trimming left V 3 bases short and J 0 bases short, with 4 bases between. The CDR3 DNA reads as TGTGCCAGCAGCTCGTACTCTGGGGCCAACGTCCTGACTTTC. This translates into CASSSYSGANVLTF.

The rearrangement uses TRBV3-1 (or the pseudogene TRBV3-2) and TRBJ2-4; the match to TRBD2 covers 11 bases. CDR1 and CDR2 from the germline V gene are LGHDT and YNNKEL (reference sequence). The CDR3 is made up of 16 amino acids. J gave up 2 bases and V 4 bases, and 4 bases lay outside the gene matches. The CDR3 here is CASSLGTSGPKNIQYF. The CDR3 coding sequence is TGTGCCAGCAGCCTCGGGACTAGCGGACCCAAAAACATTCAGTACTTC.

This clone appeared once. The chain has TRBV6-2 or TRBV6-3 and TRBJ2-6, with D maybe TRBD2 (5 bases). Trimming left V 5 bases short and J 0 bases short, with 17 bases between. The CDR3 extends over 18 amino acids. Per the germline V gene, CDR1 is MNHEY and CDR2 is SVGEGT. The CDR3 spells CASSPPGGGASGANVLTF. In DNA form, the CDR3 reads TGTGCCAGCAGTCCCCCCGGAGGTGGAGCCTCTGGGGCCAACGTCCTGACTTTC.

The chain has TRBV15 and TRBJ1-5, with a weak D call TRBD1 (5 bases). The V and J ends lost 0 bases and 7 bases respectively, with 13 bases between them. Germline V gives CDR1 LNHNV, CDR2 YYDKDF (reference sequence). This CDR3 has 15 amino acids. The CDR3 here is CATSRDRGFGQPQHF. CDR3 sequence (DNA): TGTGCCACCAGCAGAGATAGGGGTTTCGGCCAGCCCCAGCATTTT.

The chain links TRBV15 to TRBJ2-7; 7 nucleotides line up with TRBD1. CDR3 length: 14 amino acids. The germline gives CDR1 LNHNV, CDR2 YYDKDF (reference sequence). V was pared by 3 bases and J by 5 bases, with 7 bases of the junction left unmatched. CDR3 sequence: CATSSRTGPHEQYF. DNA for the CDR3: TGTGCCACCAGCAGCCGGACAGGTCCCCACGAGCAGTACTTC.

This clone was observed once. This rearrangement joins TRBV6-5 to TRBJ1-3, with D maybe TRBD1 (6 bases). This CDR3 has 13 residues. CDR1 is MNHEY, CDR2 SVGAGI, per germline. The ends were cut back, 10 bases at V and 4 bases at J, with 14 bases in the middle. The CDR3 sequence: CATTYQGGNTIYF. The CDR3 DNA reads as TGTGCCACAACTTATCAGGGGGGAAACACCATATATTTT.

V and J are TRBV6-5 and TRBJ2-5; D is perhaps TRBD2 (5 bases). V lost 5 bases, J lost 9 bases, and 19 bases lay in between. The CDR3 is 14 residues long. Germline V lookup: CDR1 MNHEY, CDR2 SVGAGI. CDR3 DNA: TGTGCCAGCAGTCCACAACTTGCAGCGGTCGCCCAGTACTTC. Translated: CASSPQLAAVAQYF.

The V call is TRBV28, the J call TRBJ1-3; no clear D. CDR1 MDHEN and CDR2 SYDVKM come from the germline V gene. This CDR3 spans 14 amino acids. V dropped 1 base and J dropped 0 bases, with 4 bases sitting between them. The CDR3 DNA reads TGTGCCAGCAGTTTATACGGCTCTGGAAACACCATATATTTT. Protein: CASSLYGSGNTIYF.

The gene calls are TRBV19 and TRBJ1-6, with 11 bases matching TRBD1. The CDR3 consists of 15 residues. The V gene's germline CDR1 is LNHDA and CDR2 SQIVND (reference sequence). The V gene end was trimmed by 6 bases and the J gene end by 5 bases; junction bases not matched to a gene: 3. DNA for the CDR3: TGTGCCAGTAGGCGGACAGGGGGCGATAATTCACCCCTCCACTTT. Its translation: CASRRTGGDNSPLHF.

V gene TRBV5-1 combines with J gene TRBJ2-7; possibly TRBD1 for D (6 bases). V gave up 4 bases and J gave up 7 bases, with 18 bases separating them. This CDR3 has 14 residues. Germline CDR1 and CDR2: SGHRS and YFSETQ. CDR3 sequence: CASSTAGTSVEQYF. DNA for the CDR3: TGCGCCAGCAGCACCGCCGGGACAAGTGTTGAGCAGTACTTC.

J is TRBJ1-4 and V is TRBV7-9, with a tentative D call TRBD1 (6 bases). V lost 1 base and J 4 bases, leaving 16 bases between the germline ends. The CDR3 has 17 amino acids. Germline V gene data show CDR1 as SEHNR and CDR2 as FQNEAQ (reference sequence). The CDR3 nucleotides read TGTGCCAGCAGCTTAGGGGAGCGGGGGCGGATTAATGAAAAACTGTTTTTT. It yields the protein CASSLGERGRINEKLFF.

V and J are TRBV5-5 and TRBJ2-5, with TRBD2 matching 8 bases. Per the germline V gene, CDR1 is SGHKS and CDR2 is YYEKEE (reference sequence). This CDR3 has 16 residues. V shed 1 base, J shed 1 base, and the junction held 6 bases outside the gene matches. CDR3 in DNA: TGTGCCAGCAGCTTGATACCAGCGGGGGCCCAAGAGACCCAGTACTTC. Translation: CASSLIPAGAQETQYF.

CDR3 sequence: CASNQGVAEAFF. The CDR3 bases are TGTGCCAGCAATCAAGGGGTGGCTGAAGCTTTCTTT. V usage is TRBV12-3 or TRBV12-4 and J usage is TRBJ1-1; D is possibly TRBD1 (5 bases). CDR3 length: 12 amino acids. V lost 7 bases, J lost 6 bases, and 12 bases lay in between.

V and J are TRBV3-1 (or the pseudogene TRBV3-2) and TRBJ2-3; D is ambiguous. CDR3 length: 12 amino acids. Trimming cost V 1 base and J 8 bases, with 7 bases left between them. Germline CDR1 LGHDT, CDR2 YNNKEL (reference sequence). Here the CDR3 DNA reads TGTGCCAGCAGCCAAGGTCCGGGTACGCAGTATTTT. Translating it yields CASSQGPGTQYF.

The chain has TRBV11-1 and TRBJ2-2, with 7 nucleotides matching TRBD1. CDR3 size: 16 residues. Trimming removed 5 bases from V and 1 base from J; junction bases left unmatched: 7. The germline gives CDR1 SGHAT, CDR2 FQDESV (reference sequence). Written as DNA, the CDR3 is TGTGCCAGCAGCCGCAGGGGGAAGGTGAACACCGGGGAGCTGTTTTTT. It yields the protein CASSRRGKVNTGELFF.